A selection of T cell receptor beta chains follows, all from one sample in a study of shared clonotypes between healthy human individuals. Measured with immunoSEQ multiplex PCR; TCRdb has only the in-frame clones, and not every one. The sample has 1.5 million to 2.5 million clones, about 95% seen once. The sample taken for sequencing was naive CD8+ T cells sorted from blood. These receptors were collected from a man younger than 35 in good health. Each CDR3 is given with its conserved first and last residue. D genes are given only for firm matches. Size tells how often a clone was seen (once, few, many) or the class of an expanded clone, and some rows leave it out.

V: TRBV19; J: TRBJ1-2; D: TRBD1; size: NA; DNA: TGTGCCAGCTCAGGGGGCCAGGGCTACACCTTC; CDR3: CASSGGQGYTF
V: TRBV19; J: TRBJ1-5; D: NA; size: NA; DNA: TGTGCCACTTTGGACGGACTCAATCAGCCCCAGCATTTT; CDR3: CATLDGLNQPQHF
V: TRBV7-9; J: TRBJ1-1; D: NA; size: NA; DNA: TGTGCCAGCAGCTTATGGGGGGAGAACACTGAAGCTTTCTTT; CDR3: CASSLWGENTEAFF
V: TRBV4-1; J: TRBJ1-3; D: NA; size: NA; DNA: TGCGCCAGCAGCCAAGATATAGGGACCCTTTCTGGAAACACCATATATTTT; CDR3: CASSQDIGTLSGNTIYF
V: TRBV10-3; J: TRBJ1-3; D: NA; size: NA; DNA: TGTGCCATCGCGGCGGACTCTGGAAACACCATATATTTT; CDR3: CAIAADSGNTIYF
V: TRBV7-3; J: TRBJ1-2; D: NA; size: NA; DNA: TGTGCCAGCAGCTTAATGTCCGGGGCTGGCTACACCTTC; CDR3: CASSLMSGAGYTF
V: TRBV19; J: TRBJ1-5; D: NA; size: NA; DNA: TGTGCCAGTAGTATGTCGTCCATCGGGGCTCAGCCCCAGCATTTT; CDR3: CASSMSSIGAQPQHF
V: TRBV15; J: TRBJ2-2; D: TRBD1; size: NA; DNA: TGTGCCACCAGCAGAGACTTAACAGGGGGACACACCGGGGAGCTGTTTTTT; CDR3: CATSRDLTGGHTGELFF
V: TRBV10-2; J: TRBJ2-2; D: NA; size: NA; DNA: TGCGCCAGCAGTGAGTCGGACAGACCGAACACCGGGGAGCTGTTTTTT; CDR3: CASSESDRPNTGELFF
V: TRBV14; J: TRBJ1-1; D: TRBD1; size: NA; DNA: TGTGCCAGCAGCCAAGCTAGGACAGGGCGGCAGCAAGCTGAAGCTTTCTTT; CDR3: CASSQARTGRQQAEAFF
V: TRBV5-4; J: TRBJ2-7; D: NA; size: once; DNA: TGTGCCAGCAGTTTAGGAGGCGAGCAGTACTTC; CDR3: CASSLGGEQYF
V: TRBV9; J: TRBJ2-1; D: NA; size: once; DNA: TGTGCCAGCAGCCCCGGGGGCCCCGCCTACAATGAGCAGTTCTTC; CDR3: CASSPGGPAYNEQFF
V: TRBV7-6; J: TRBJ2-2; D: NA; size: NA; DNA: TGTGCCAGCAGCTTGGTCAGTAGGCTTTACACCGGGGAGCTGTTTTTT; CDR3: CASSLVSRLYTGELFF
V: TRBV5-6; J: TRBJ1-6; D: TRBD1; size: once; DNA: TGTGCCAGCAGCTGGTGGGCCAGGGGGTATAATTCACCCCTCCACTTT; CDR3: CASSWWARGYNSPLHF
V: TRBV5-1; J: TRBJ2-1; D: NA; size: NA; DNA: TGCGCCAGCAGCTTCGGGGTGAGCTCCTACAATGAGCAGTTCTTC; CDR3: CASSFGVSSYNEQFF
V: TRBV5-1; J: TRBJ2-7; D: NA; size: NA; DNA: TGCGCCAGCAGCTTGGATGGGGTAAACGAGCAGTACTTC; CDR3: CASSLDGVNEQYF
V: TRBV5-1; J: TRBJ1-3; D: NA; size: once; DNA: TGCGCCAGCAGCTTGGCTGGGGGCGCCTCTGGAAACACCATATATTTT; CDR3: CASSLAGGASGNTIYF
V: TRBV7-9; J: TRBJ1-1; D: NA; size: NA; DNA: TGTGCCAGCAGCTTAGCTCTGGGTATATCGAACACTGAAGCTTTCTTT; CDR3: CASSLALGISNTEAFF
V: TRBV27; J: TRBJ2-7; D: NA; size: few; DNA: TGTGCCAGCAGTTTAGGGGACACAAGTCCCTACGAGCAGTACTTC; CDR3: CASSLGDTSPYEQYF
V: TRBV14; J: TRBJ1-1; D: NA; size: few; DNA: TGTGCCAGCAGCCAAGGAGGCACTGAAGCTTTCTTT; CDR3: CASSQGGTEAFF
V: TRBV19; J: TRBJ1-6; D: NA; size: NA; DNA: TGTGCCAGTAGTTTCCGGGACGCCGCTAATTCACCCCTCCACTTT; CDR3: CASSFRDAANSPLHF
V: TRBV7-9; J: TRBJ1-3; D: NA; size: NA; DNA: TGTGCCAGCAGCCCATCGCCCGGCACAGGAGGAAACACCATATATTTT; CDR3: CASSPSPGTGGNTIYF
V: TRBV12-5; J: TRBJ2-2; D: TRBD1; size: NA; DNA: TGTGCTAGTGGTTTGCAGGGGGCCGCCGGGGAGCTGTTTTTT; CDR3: CASGLQGAAGELFF
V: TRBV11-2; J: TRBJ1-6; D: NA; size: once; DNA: TGTGCCAGCAGCTCTTCTATTAATTCACCCCTCCACTTT; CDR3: CASSSSINSPLHF
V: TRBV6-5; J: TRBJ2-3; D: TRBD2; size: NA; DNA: TGTGCCTTTTACGGGACTAGCGGGAAAGCGCAGTATTTT; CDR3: CAFYGTSGKAQYF
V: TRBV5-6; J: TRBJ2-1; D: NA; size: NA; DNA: TGTGCCAGCAGCAAAGGACAGCAAATGGAGCAGTTCTTC; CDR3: CASSKGQQMEQFF
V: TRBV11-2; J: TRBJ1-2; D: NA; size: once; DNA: TGTGCCAGCAGCTTAGTAACGGCAGATGATGGCTACACCTTC; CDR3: CASSLVTADDGYTF
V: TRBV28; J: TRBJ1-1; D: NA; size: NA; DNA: TGTGCCACTTCGGACAGAGTGGGCACTGAAGCTTTCTTT; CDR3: CATSDRVGTEAFF
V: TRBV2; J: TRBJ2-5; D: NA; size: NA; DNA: TGTGCCAGCAGAAAGCGTGCGGAGACCCAGTACTTC; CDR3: CASRKRAETQYF
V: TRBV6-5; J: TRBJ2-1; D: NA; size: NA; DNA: TGTGCCAGCAGTTACAAAGGCTTGGGTGATGAGCAGTTCTTC; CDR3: CASSYKGLGDEQFF
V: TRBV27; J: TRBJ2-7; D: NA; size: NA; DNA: TGTGCCAGCACCTCGGGGTCCGTCGGCTCCTACGAGCAGTACTTC; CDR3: CASTSGSVGSYEQYF
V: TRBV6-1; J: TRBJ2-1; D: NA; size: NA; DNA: TGTGCCAGCCAAACCGGCCTTGGCTCCTACAATGAGCAGTTCTTC; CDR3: CASQTGLGSYNEQFF
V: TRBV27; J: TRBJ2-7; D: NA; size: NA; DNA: TGTGCCAGCAGTTTAAAGGTTATCGGGTACGAGCAGTACTTC; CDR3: CASSLKVIGYEQYF
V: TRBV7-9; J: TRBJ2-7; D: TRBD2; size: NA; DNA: TGTGCCAGCAGCCCCGGACTAGCGGGAGGAACCTCCTACGAGCAGTACTTC; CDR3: CASSPGLAGGTSYEQYF
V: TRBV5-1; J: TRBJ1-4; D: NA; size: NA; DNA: TGCGCCAGCAGCTGGGAGGATGAAAAACTGTTTTTT; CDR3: CASSWEDEKLFF
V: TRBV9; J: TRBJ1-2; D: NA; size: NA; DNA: TGTGCCAGCAGCGTAGATGGGACCCACAGCTACACCTTC; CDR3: CASSVDGTHSYTF
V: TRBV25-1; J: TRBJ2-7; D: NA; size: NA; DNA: TGTGCCAGCAGTGAATATGAGCAGCCCTACGAGCAGTACTTC; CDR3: CASSEYEQPYEQYF
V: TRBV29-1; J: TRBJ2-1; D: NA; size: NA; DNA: TGCAGCGTTAAGACGAACAGTGAGCAGTTCTTC; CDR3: CSVKTNSEQFF
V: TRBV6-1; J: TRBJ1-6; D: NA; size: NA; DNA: TGTGCCAGCAGTGAAGGAGGGGTATTTTATTCACCCCTCCACTTT; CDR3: CASSEGGVFYSPLHF
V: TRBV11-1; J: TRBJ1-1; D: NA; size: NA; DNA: TGTGCCAGCAGGACCAACCGGGCAACAAGGACTGAAGCTTTCTTT; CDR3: CASRTNRATRTEAFF
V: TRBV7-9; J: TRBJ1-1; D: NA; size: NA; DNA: TGTGCCAGCAGCTTGACAGGAGGGGACACTGAAGCTTTCTTT; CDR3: CASSLTGGDTEAFF
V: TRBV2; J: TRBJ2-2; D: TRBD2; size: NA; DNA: TGTGCCAGCCAAAAACTAGCGGGGGGGCCTCGGACCGGGGAGCTGTTTTTT; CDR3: CASQKLAGGPRTGELFF
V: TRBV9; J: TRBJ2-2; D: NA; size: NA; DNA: TGTGCCAGCAGCCCCGCGGCGGGGAACACCGGGGAGCTGTTTTTT; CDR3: CASSPAAGNTGELFF
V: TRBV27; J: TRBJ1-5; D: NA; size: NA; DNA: TGTGCCAGCAGTTTTCTCAATCAGCCCCAGCATTTT; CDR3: CASSFLNQPQHF
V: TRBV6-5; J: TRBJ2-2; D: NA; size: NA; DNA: TGTGCCAGCAGAGACAGTAACACCGGGGAGCTGTTTTTT; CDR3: CASRDSNTGELFF
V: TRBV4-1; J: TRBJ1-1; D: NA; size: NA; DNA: TGCGCCAGCAGCCTCGCCGGGGGGAACACTGAAGCTTTCTTT; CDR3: CASSLAGGNTEAFF
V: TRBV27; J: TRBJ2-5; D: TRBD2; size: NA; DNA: TGTGCCAGCAGTCCTAGCGGGAGGCCCCAAGAGACCCAGTACTTC; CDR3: CASSPSGRPQETQYF
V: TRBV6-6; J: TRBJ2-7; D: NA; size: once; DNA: TGTGCCAGCAGCCACGGGGACGAGGACTACGAGCAGTACTTC; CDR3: CASSHGDEDYEQYF
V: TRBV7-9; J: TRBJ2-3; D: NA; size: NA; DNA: TGTGCCAGCAGCTTGGGGTTTAGCCCCACAGATACGCAGTATTTT; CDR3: CASSLGFSPTDTQYF
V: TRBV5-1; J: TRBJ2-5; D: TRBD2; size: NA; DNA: TGCGCCAGCAGCGGGGGCTTCTCTAGCGGGAGGGCCGAAGAGACCCAGTACTTC; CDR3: CASSGGFSSGRAEETQYF
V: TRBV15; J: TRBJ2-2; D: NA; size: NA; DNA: TGTGCCACCAGCAGAGTGGCATTCACCGGGGAGCTGTTTTTT; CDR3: CATSRVAFTGELFF
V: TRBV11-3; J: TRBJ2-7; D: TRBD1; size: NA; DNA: TGTGCCAGCAGCCAGACAGGGGGCTACGAGCAGTACTTC; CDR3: CASSQTGGYEQYF